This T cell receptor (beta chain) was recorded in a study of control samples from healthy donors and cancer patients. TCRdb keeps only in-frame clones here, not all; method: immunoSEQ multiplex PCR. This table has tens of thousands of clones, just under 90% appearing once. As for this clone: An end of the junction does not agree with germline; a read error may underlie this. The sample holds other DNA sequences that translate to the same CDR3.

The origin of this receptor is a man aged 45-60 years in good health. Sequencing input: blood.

CDR3 protein: CSASPYRGPLQETQYF. The DNA of the CDR3 is TGCAGCGCTAGTCCGTACAGGGGGCCGCTTCAAGAGACCCAGTACTTC. J is TRBJ2-5 and V is TRBV20-1, with 9 bases matching TRBD1. This CDR3 has 16 amino acids. CDR1 is DFQATT and CDR2 is SNEGSKA in the germline V gene (reference sequence).